This T cell receptor beta chain appears in the sequencing data of a study of OX40 agonist ivuxolimab in advanced cancers. Across the whole study: At doses from 0.01 to 10 mg/kg, patients were given intravenous ivuxolimab every 2 weeks. Prior anti-PD-1, anti-PD-L1 or anti-CTLA-4 therapy was allowed; about 39% had some.

Repertoires were generated with immunoSEQ multiplex PCR, while TCRdb's copy carries only in-frame clones and drops some. The sample holds over 75,000 clones, about 89% seen once. Losses at the gene ends were 3 bases for V and 3 bases for J; bases not matched to a gene: 10. There are 16 residues in the CDR3. Germline-derived CDR1 and CDR2 are LNHDA and SQIVND (reference sequence). The source was CD4+ or CD8+ T cells sorted from blood, collected in a trial of the OX40 agonist ivuxolimab. The TCR comes from an adult with an advanced solid tumor such as melanoma, head and neck, liver or kidney cancer. This chain links TRBV19 with TRBJ1-2, with TRBD1 matching over 7 bases. CDR3 in amino acids: CASSMVVLGQHYGYTF. In DNA form, the CDR3 reads TGTGCCAGTAGTATGGTTGTACTGGGACAGCACTATGGCTACACCTTC.